This T cell receptor beta chain was captured by sequencing in a study of blood T cell repertoires in COVID-19. Study overall: The study drew acute and convalescent COVID-19 samples from the United States, Italy and Spain. Sources were T cells, B-cell-depleted T cells, or PBMCs; the material itself was cDNA or gDNA.

Germline values: CDR1 MGHDK, CDR2 SYGVNS. The V end lost 8 bases, the J end lost 3 bases, and 10 bases lay between the germline ends. The CDR3 runs 12 residues. Source study methods: Cell counts per sample came from amplifying reference gene primers. The assay was immunoSEQ multiplex PCR, and TCRdb's table has in-frame clones only and misses some. V and J calls and clone size are copied from that table; D and trimming were computed from the DNA. Among about 180,000 clones, under 85% were seen once, and the ten largest hold roughly 6.3%. The chain is built from TRBV25-1 and TRBJ1-1; D not certain. Sequences were obtained from peripheral blood. The receptor was derived from a human donor in a cohort sampled during active COVID-19. The CDR3 loop reads CASGLRDTEAFF. CDR3 nucleotides: TGTGCCAGCGGTTTACGGGACACTGAAGCTTTCTTT.